Listed below are T cell receptor beta chains from one sample, sequenced in a study of T cell responses to AZD1222 COVID-19 vaccine. Assay used: immunoSEQ multiplex PCR; TCRdb lists only in-frame clones, some missing. The data contain around 180,000 clones, about 90% of them seen just once; the ten biggest clones take up less than 3%. Sample: peripheral blood, taken on day 0 of AZD1222 vaccination. The receptors were sampled from an adult in good health. The CDR3 runs from the conserved cysteine through the conserved F or W. The order of the fields is D gene, V gene, J gene, clone size, CDR3 DNA, CDR3 protein. A D gene is named only where the DNA matches it firmly. Clone size is shown for a subset of rows, as once, few, many or a class of expanded clone.

>TRBD1|TRBV6-6|TRBJ1-6|.
TGTGCCACAGGGGGTTATTCACCCCTCCACTTT
CATGGYSPLHF
>TRBD2|TRBV7-9|TRBJ2-4|.
TGTGCCAGCAGCTTAGTCAGGACTAGCGGGAGCCAACCCGTAAACATTCAGTACTTC
CASSLVRTSGSQPVNIQYF
>.|TRBV4-1|TRBJ1-5|once
TGCGCCAGCAGCCAAGATCCACAGGGCGGCCAGCCCCAGCATTTT
CASSQDPQGGQPQHF
>.|TRBV12-3/TRBV12-4|TRBJ1-6|.
TGTGCCAGCAGTTTAACAGCTAATTCACCCCTCCACTTT
CASSLTANSPLHF
>.|TRBV19|TRBJ2-3|.
TGTGCCAGTAGTATAATCGGGCCAGGGAGGTTCACAGATACGCAGTATTTT
CASSIIGPGRFTDTQYF
>.|TRBV7-2|TRBJ2-5|.
TGTGCCAGCAGCCCGCCCCGGAGCCTGGGGGAGACCCAGTACTTC
CASSPPRSLGETQYF
>.|TRBV3-1/TRBV3-2|TRBJ1-2|.
TGTGCCAGCAGCCCTGATCTTGGACAGATTAATGGCTACACCTTC
CASSPDLGQINGYTF
>.|TRBV28|TRBJ1-2|.
TGTGCCAGCAGCTTGAGACGGACACGGGATGGCTACACCTTC
CASSLRRTRDGYTF
>.|TRBV15|TRBJ2-7|.
TGTGCCACCAGCAGAGAGCCAGGGGGGTCCTACGAGCAGTACTTC
CATSREPGGSYEQYF
>TRBD1|TRBV6-4|TRBJ2-1|.
TGTGCCAGCAGTGACACAGGGGACACGGCTAATGAGCAGTTCTTC
CASSDTGDTANEQFF
>.|TRBV7-2|TRBJ1-2|.
TGTGCCAGCAGCTTAACCGGGGGAACTTCTAACTATGGCTACACCTTC
CASSLTGGTSNYGYTF
>TRBD1|TRBV19|TRBJ1-4|.
TGTGCCAGTAGGACCGGGACAGGGGGTGGCGAAAAACTGTTTTTT
CASRTGTGGGEKLFF
>.|TRBV15|TRBJ2-1|.
TGTGCCACCAGCAGAGATCGGGCCGTCTACAATGAGCAGTTCTTC
CATSRDRAVYNEQFF
>.|TRBV27|TRBJ2-7|.
TGTGCCAGCGGCCCTACACCCTACGAGCAGTACTTC
CASGPTPYEQYF
>.|TRBV6-5|TRBJ2-7|.
TGTGCCAGCAGTCTAAGGTCGCACTATTTC
CASSLRSHYF
>TRBD1|TRBV7-2|TRBJ2-6|.
TGTGCCAGCAGCCAAGCCTACAGGGGGTCAGGTGGGGCCAACGTCCTGACTTTC
CASSQAYRGSGGANVLTF
>TRBD1|TRBV28|TRBJ1-2|.
TGTGCCAGCAGTTTCGGGGACAGGGGGCGCCGGGGCGGCTACACCTTC
CASSFGDRGRRGGYTF
>.|TRBV5-5|TRBJ2-1|.
TGTGCCAGCAGCGCCCTAGTTTTTGATGCCCTCCCCGAGCAGTTCTTC
CASSALVFDALPEQFF
>TRBD1|TRBV6-5|TRBJ2-5|once
TGTGCCAGCAGTTACGGACAGGGTAGGGGAGAGACCCAGTACTTC
CASSYGQGRGETQYF
>.|TRBV30|TRBJ1-2|.
TGTGCCTGGAGTGTACCCCCCACCACCTTC
CAWSVPPTTF
>.|TRBV11-2|TRBJ1-1|.
TGTGCCAGCAGCTTAGGGACCCATAAAGGGAACCCTGAAGCTTTCTTT
CASSLGTHKGNPEAFF
>.|TRBV7-9|TRBJ1-4|.
TGTGCCAGCAGCTTTCCTATGGGGGACCAACCCTCCCGGGAGGAAAAACTGTTTTTT
CASSFPMGDQPSREEKLFF